This T cell receptor beta chain was recovered during a study of CD8 T cell repertoires and HIV-1 epitope variants. Study as a whole: An uncultured baseline aliquot held 1M T cells.

The assay was immunoSEQ multiplex PCR, and TCRdb's table has in-frame clones only and misses some. This sample yields about 4,900 clones, of which approximately 66% are seen a single time; around two fifths belongs to the top ten. As concerns this clone: The antigen is not known.

The CDR3 runs to 14 residues. CDR1 is SGHVS, CDR2 FQNEAQ, per germline. The ends were cut back, 6 bases at V and 1 base at J, with 11 bases in the middle. The chain is built from TRBV7-8 and TRBJ2-3, with D possibly TRBD1 on 5 matching bases. Sequenced: cultured CD8+ T cells derived from PBMCs. The sequence was obtained from a male donor with HIV. CDR3 loop: CASRGRAGTDTQYF. In DNA, the CDR3 is TGTGCCAGCAGAGGCAGGGCTGGCACAGATACGCAGTATTTT.